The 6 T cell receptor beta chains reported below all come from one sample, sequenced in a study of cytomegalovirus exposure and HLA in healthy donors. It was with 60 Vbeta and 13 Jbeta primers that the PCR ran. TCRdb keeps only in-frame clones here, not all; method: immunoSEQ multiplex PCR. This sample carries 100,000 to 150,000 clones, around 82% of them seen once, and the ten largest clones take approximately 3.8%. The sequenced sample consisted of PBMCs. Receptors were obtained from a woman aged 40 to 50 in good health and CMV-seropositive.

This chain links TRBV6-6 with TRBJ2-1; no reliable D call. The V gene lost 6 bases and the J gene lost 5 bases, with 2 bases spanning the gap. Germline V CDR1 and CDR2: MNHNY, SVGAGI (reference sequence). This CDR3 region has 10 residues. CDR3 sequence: CASSNNEQFF. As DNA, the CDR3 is TGTGCCAGCAGCAACAATGAGCAGTTCTTC.

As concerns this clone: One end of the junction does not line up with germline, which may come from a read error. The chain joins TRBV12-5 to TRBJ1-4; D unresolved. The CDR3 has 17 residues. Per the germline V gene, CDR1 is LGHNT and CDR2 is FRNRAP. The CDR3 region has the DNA TGTGCTAGTGGTTTGGTAATGGAGCCGTACGGGAGGGAAAAATTGTTTTTT. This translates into CASGLVMEPYGREKLFF. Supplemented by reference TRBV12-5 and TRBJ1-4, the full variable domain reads DARVTQTPRHKVTEMGQEVTMRCQPILGHNTVFWYRQTMMQGLELLAYFRNRAPLDDSGMPKDRFSAEMPDATLATLKIQPSEPRDSAVYFCASGLVMEPYGREKLFFGSGTQLSVL.

CDR3 DNA: TGTGCCAGCTCACGGGACAACTACGAGCAGTACTTC. Translated, it gives CASSRDNYEQYF. V usage is TRBV18 and J usage is TRBJ2-7, with D perhaps matching TRBD1 (6 bases). Trimming took off 4 bases at V and 3 bases at J, with 7 bases between the two ends. The CDR3 is made up of 12 amino acids. CDR1 and CDR2 from the germline V gene are KGHSH and LQKENI.

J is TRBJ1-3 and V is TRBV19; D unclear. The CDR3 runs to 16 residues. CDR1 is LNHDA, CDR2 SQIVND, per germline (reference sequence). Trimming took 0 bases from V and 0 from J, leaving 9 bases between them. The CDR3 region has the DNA TGTGCCAGTAGTATAGATCGCACAGTCTCTGGAAACACCATATATTTT. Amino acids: CASSIDRTVSGNTIYF.

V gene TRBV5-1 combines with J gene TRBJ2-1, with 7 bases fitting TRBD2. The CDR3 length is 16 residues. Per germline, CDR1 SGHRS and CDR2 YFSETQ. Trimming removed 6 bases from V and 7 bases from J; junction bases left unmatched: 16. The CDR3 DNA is TGCGCCAGCACCCTAATGGGAGGGGAGGGATGGAATGAGCAGTTCTTC. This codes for CASTLMGGEGWNEQFF.

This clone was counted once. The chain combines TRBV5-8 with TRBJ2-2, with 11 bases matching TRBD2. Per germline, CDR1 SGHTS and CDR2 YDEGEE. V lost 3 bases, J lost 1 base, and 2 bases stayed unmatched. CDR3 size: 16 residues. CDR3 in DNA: TGTGCCAGCAGCTCCGGGACTAGCGGGAACACCGGGGAGCTGTTTTTT. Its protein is CASSSGTSGNTGELFF.